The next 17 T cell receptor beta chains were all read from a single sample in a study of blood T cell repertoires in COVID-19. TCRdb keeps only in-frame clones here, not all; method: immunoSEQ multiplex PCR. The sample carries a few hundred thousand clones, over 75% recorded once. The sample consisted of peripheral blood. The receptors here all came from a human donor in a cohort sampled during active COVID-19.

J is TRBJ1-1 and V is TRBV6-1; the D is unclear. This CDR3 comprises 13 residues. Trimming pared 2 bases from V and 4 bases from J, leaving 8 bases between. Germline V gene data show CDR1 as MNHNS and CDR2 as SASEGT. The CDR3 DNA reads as TGTGCCAGCAGTGAATTCGCGGGCACTGAAGCTTTCTTT. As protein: CASSEFAGTEAFF.

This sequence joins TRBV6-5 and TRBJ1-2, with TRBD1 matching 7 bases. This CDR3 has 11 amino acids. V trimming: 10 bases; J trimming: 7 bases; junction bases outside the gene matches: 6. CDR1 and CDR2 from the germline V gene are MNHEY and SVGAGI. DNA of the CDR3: TGTGCCACCAGACGACAGGGTGGCTACACCTTC. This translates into CATRRQGGYTF.

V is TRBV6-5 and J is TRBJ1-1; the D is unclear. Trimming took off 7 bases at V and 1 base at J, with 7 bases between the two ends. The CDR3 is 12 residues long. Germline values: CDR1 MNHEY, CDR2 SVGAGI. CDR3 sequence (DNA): TGTGCCAGCACGCGGGGGAACACTGAAGCTTTCTTT. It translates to CASTRGNTEAFF.

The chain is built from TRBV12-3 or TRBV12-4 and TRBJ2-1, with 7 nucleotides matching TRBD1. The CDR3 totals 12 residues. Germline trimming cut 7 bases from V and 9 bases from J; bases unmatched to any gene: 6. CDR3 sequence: CASNLQGREQFF. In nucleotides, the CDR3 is TGTGCCAGCAACCTACAGGGGCGTGAGCAGTTCTTC.

The CDR3 nucleotides read TGCGCCAGCAGCCACGAGGGGGCGAGTAGGAACGAGCAGTACTTC. Amino acids: CASSHEGASRNEQYF. The chain employs TRBV4-1 and TRBJ2-7; 7 bases agree with TRBD1. The CDR3 sequence is 15 residues long. The V gene's germline CDR1 is MGHRA and CDR2 YSYEKL. The ends lost 3 bases at V and 5 bases at J; junction bases unmatched: 10.

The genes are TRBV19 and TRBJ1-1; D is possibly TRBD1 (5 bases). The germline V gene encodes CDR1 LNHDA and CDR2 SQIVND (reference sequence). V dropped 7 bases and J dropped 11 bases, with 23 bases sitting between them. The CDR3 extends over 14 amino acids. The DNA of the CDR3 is TGTGCCAGTACCCCCCTTAGACAGCCTGGGCGGGCTTTCTTT. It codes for CASTPLRQPGRAFF.

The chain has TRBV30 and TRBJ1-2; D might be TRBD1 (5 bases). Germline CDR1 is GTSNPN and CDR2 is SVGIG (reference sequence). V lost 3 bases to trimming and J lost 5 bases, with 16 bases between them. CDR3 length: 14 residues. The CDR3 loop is CAWSDLRAPYGYTF. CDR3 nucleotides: TGTGCCTGGAGCGACCTCAGGGCACCTTATGGCTACACCTTC.

CDR3 in DNA: TGTGCCAGTAGTATTTATCTACAGGGGTCTTCACCCCTCCACTTT. Its protein is CASSIYLQGSSPLHF. The rearrangement uses TRBV19 and TRBJ1-6; 7 bases match TRBD1. Germline V lookup: CDR1 LNHDA, CDR2 SQIVND (reference sequence). The ends lost 3 bases at V and 9 bases at J; junction bases unmatched: 8. This CDR3 has 15 amino acids.

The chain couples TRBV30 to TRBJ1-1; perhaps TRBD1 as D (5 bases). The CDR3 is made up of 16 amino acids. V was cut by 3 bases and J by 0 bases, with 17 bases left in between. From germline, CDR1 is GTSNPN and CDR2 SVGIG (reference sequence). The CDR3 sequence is CAWSGQRYLMNTEAFF. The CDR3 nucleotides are TGTGCCTGGAGCGGACAACGCTACCTCATGAACACTGAAGCTTTCTTT.

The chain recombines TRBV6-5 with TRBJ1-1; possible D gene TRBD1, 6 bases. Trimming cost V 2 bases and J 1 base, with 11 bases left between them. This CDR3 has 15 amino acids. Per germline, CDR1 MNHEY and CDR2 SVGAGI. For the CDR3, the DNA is TGTGCCAGCAGTTACGGCGTCAGGGGGAACACTGAAGCTTTCTTT. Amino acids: CASSYGVRGNTEAFF.

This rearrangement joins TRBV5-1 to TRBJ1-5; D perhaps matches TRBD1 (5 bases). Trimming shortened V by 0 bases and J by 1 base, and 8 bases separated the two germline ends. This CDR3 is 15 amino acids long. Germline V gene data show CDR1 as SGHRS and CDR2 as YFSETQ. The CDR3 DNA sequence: TGCGCCAGCAGCTTGGGGGCAGGGAGCAATCAGCCCCAGCATTTT. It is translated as CASSLGAGSNQPQHF.

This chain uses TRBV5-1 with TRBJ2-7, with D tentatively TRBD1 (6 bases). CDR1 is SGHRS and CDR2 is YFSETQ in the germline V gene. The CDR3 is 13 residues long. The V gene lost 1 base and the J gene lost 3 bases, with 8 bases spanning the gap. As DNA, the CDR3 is TGCGCCAGCAGCTTGAGGGGGTACTACGAGCAGTACTTC. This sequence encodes CASSLRGYYEQYF.

In nucleotides, the CDR3 is TGTGCCAGCAGATTAGGGGCAGGGGCTGAAGCTTTCTTT. Amino acid sequence: CASRLGAGAEAFF. The chain carries TRBV6-4 and TRBJ1-1, with D possibly TRBD1 on 6 matching bases. Germline CDR1 and CDR2: MRHNA and SNTAGT. The V end lost 6 bases, the J end lost 6 bases, and 14 bases lay between the germline ends. The CDR3 contains 13 residues.

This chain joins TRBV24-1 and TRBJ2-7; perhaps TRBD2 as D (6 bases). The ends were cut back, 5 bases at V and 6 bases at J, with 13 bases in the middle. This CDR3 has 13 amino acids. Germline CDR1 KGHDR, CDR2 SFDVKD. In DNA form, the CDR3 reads TGTGCCACCAGTGCGACCGGGGGACTCGAGCAGTACTTC. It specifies CATSATGGLEQYF.

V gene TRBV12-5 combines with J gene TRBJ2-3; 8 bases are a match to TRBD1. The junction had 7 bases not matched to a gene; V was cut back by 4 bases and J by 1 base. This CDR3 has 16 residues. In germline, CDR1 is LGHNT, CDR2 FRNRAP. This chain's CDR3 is CASGYHRGVRTDTQYF. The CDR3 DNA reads TGTGCTAGTGGTTATCACAGGGGGGTTCGCACAGATACGCAGTATTTT.

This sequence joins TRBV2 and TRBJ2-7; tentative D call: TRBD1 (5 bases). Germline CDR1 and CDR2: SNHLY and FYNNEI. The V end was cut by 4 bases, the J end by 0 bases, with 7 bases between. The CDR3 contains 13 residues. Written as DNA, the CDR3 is TGTGCCAGCAGTGTGACAGCCTCCTACGAGCAGTACTTC. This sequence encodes CASSVTASYEQYF. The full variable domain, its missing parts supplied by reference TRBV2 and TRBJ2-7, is EPEVTQTPSHQVTQMGQEVILRCVPISNHLYFYWYRQILGQKVEFLVSFYNNEISEKSEIFDDQFSVERPDGSNFTLKIRSTKLEDSAMYFCASSVTASYEQYFGPGTRLTVT.

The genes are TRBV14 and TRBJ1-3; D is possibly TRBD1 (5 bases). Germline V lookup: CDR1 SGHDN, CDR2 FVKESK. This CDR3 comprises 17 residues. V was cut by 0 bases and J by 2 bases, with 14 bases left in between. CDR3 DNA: TGTGCCAGCAGCCAAGAAAAGGGGATAATCACTGGAAACACCATATATTTT. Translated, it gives CASSQEKGIITGNTIYF.